This TCR beta chain stems from a study of blood T cell repertoires in COVID-19. Study-wide background: COVID-19 samples from acute and convalescent phases originated in the United States, Italy and Spain.

Profiled with immunoSEQ multiplex PCR; TCRdb holds only in-frame clones, not every one. The sample includes a few hundred thousand clones, about 85% seen only once; the top ten take 0.98%. Sequenced sample: peripheral blood. The source is a man aged 35 to 55 with acute or convalescent COVID-19.

CDR3 nucleotide sequence: TGTGCCACCGCACGGGGGGGCTCAGATACGCAGTATTTT. This sequence encodes CATARGGSDTQYF. J is TRBJ2-3 and V is TRBV27, with TRBD2 matching over 8 bases. The germline V gene encodes CDR1 MNHEY and CDR2 SMNVEV (reference sequence). The V and J ends lost 10 bases and 4 bases, in that order; junction bases with no gene match: 7. CDR3 size: 13 residues.